The rows below give T cell receptor beta chains drawn from one sample of a study of cytomegalovirus exposure and HLA in healthy donors. Sequenced by immunoSEQ multiplex PCR; TCRdb stores in-frame clones only, minus some. The sample contains 200,000 or so clones, around 86% of which appear only once. Sequenced material: PBMCs. These receptors all stem from a woman aged 40 to 55 in good health and CMV-seronegative. The CDR3 runs from the conserved cysteine through the conserved F or W. The D gene is left open where the match is weak. Not all rows give a size; the values are once, few, many and, for expanded clones, a class.

d_call	v_call	clone_size	j_call	cdr3_aa	cdr3_nt
TRBD1	TRBV27	.	TRBJ1-2	CASSLSGGTGGYTF	TGTGCCAGCAGTTTGTCAGGGGGCACGGGAGGCTACACCTTC
TRBD1	TRBV19	.	TRBJ2-7	CASSTTGGIFEQYF	TGTGCCAGTAGTACCACAGGGGGCATATTCGAGCAGTACTTC
.	TRBV4-1	.	TRBJ1-5	CASSPDTSRQPQHF	TGCGCCAGCAGCCCCGACACAAGCAGGCAGCCCCAGCATTTT
.	TRBV29-1	.	TRBJ2-7	CSVAPSTGLSEQYF	TGCAGCGTTGCGCCTTCAACAGGCCTTTCCGAGCAGTACTTC
TRBD2	TRBV27	.	TRBJ2-3	CASSFLLAGGPDTQYF	TGTGCCAGCAGTTTCCTCCTAGCGGGAGGGCCAGATACGCAGTATTTT
TRBD2	TRBV14	.	TRBJ2-7	CASRLSGSYEQYF	TGTGCCAGCAGACTTAGCGGGAGTTACGAGCAGTACTTC
.	TRBV2	.	TRBJ1-1	CASSEWGLSEAFF	TGTGCCAGCAGTGAATGGGGGCTTTCTGAAGCTTTCTTT
TRBD1	TRBV28	.	TRBJ1-2	CASSLETGFRGYTF	TGTGCCAGCAGTTTAGAGACAGGGTTCCGTGGCTACACCTTC
.	TRBV4-1	.	TRBJ1-2	CASSQDEGGEGYTF	TGCGCCAGCAGCCAAGATGAGGGGGGGGAGGGCTACACCTTC
.	TRBV9	.	TRBJ2-1	CASSVVPLGRGANEQFF	TGTGCCAGCAGCGTAGTTCCTCTCGGGAGAGGTGCCAATGAGCAGTTCTTC
.	TRBV27	few	TRBJ1-1	CASSLSLAPREAFF	TGTGCCAGCAGTTTATCGCTGGCTCCTAGAGAAGCTTTCTTT
.	TRBV7-9	.	TRBJ1-5	CASSLAGRAQPQHF	TGTGCCAGCAGCTTAGCCGGCAGGGCTCAGCCCCAGCATTTT
.	TRBV28	.	TRBJ1-1	CASSVEGSDSTEAFF	TGTGCCAGCAGTGTAGAGGGATCCGACTCCACTGAAGCTTTCTTT
TRBD1	TRBV5-1	.	TRBJ2-7	CASSSRTGYEQYF	TGCGCCAGCAGCTCTAGGACAGGCTACGAGCAGTACTTC
TRBD2	TRBV19	.	TRBJ2-3	CASSLLGLAGRTDTQYF	TGTGCCAGTAGTCTCCTAGGACTAGCGGGACGCACAGATACGCAGTATTTT
TRBD2	TRBV7-9	.	TRBJ2-2	CASSLNPRLAGVGTGELFF	TGTGCCAGCAGCTTAAACCCTCGACTAGCGGGAGTCGGCACCGGGGAGCTGTTTTTT
.	TRBV5-4	.	TRBJ2-4	CASSPQGTRNIQYF	TGTGCCAGCAGCCCGCAGGGTACCCGAAACATTCAGTACTTC
TRBD2	TRBV7-9	.	TRBJ2-3	CASSRDSGSTQYF	TGTGCCAGCAGCCGAGACAGCGGGAGTACGCAGTATTTT
TRBD1	TRBV2	once	TRBJ2-2	CASSLRQGGGELFF	TGTGCCAGCAGCTTACGACAGGGCGGCGGGGAGCTGTTTTTT
.	TRBV30	.	TRBJ2-2	CAWNRAVNTGELFF	TGTGCCTGGAATCGAGCCGTGAACACCGGGGAGCTGTTTTTT
TRBD1	TRBV27	.	TRBJ2-1	CASTEGTGGYNEQFF	TGTGCCAGCACCGAGGGGACAGGGGGGTACAATGAGCAGTTCTTC
TRBD2	TRBV6-5	.	TRBJ2-1	CASTNPGGNEQFF	TGTGCCAGCACCAACCCGGGGGGCAATGAGCAGTTCTTC
.	TRBV7-2	.	TRBJ1-5	CASSHGGYSNQPQHF	TGTGCCAGCAGCCATGGAGGGTATAGCAATCAGCCCCAGCATTTT
.	TRBV2	.	TRBJ1-6	CASGGTPSNSPLHF	TGTGCCAGCGGAGGGACTCCAAGTAATTCACCCCTCCACTTT
TRBD1	TRBV9	.	TRBJ2-1	CASSGTGGDTYNEQFF	TGTGCCAGCAGCGGGACAGGGGGGGATACCTACAATGAGCAGTTCTTC
.	TRBV28	.	TRBJ1-4	CASMEHATNEKLFF	TGTGCCAGCATGGAGCATGCAACTAATGAAAAACTGTTTTTT
.	TRBV21-1	.	TRBJ1-3	CASRYPDRPAGNTIYF	TGTGCCAGCAGATACCCGGACAGGCCGGCTGGAAACACCATATATTTT
.	TRBV6-6	.	TRBJ2-1	CASSPASHNEQFF	TGTGCCAGCAGCCCCGCCAGTCACAATGAGCAGTTCTTC
.	TRBV23-1	.	TRBJ2-3	CASSQSRRSGSYTDTQYF	TGCGCCAGCAGTCAATCGAGGCGGAGTGGGTCATACACAGATACGCAGTATTTT
.	TRBV14	once	TRBJ2-7	CASSLLVYEQYF	TGTGCCAGCAGCCTACTAGTCTACGAGCAGTACTTC
TRBD1	TRBV5-5	.	TRBJ2-7	CASSGTGQVYEQYF	TGTGCCAGCAGCGGGACCGGACAGGTTTACGAGCAGTACTTC
.	TRBV6-5	.	TRBJ2-5	CASSYGAVEGETQYF	TGTGCCAGCAGTTACGGGGCTGTGGAGGGGGAGACCCAGTACTTC
.	TRBV14	.	TRBJ2-1	CASSRVRDEQFF	TGTGCCAGCAGCCGTGTACGAGATGAGCAGTTCTTC
.	TRBV28	.	TRBJ1-4	CASSFGLNEKLFF	TGTGCCAGCAGTTTCGGACTTAATGAAAAACTGTTTTTT
TRBD1	TRBV7-9	.	TRBJ1-2	CASSSGTGISNYGYTF	TGTGCCAGCAGCTCCGGGACAGGCATATCTAACTATGGCTACACCTTC
TRBD1	TRBV7-3	.	TRBJ1-1	CASSSQGDTEAFF	TGTGCCAGCAGCTCTCAGGGGGACACTGAAGCTTTCTTT
TRBD1	TRBV19	.	TRBJ1-5	CASSDKDRGRQPQHF	TGTGCCAGTAGTGACAAGGACAGGGGCAGGCAGCCCCAGCATTTT
.	TRBV7-9	.	TRBJ1-4	CSSSLPVNEKLFF	TGTTCCAGCAGCTTACCAGTAAATGAAAAACTGTTTTTT
TRBD2	TRBV27	.	TRBJ2-7	CASSSSGSYEQYF	TGTGCCAGCAGTTCTAGCGGGAGCTACGAGCAGTACTTC
.	TRBV13	once	TRBJ2-7	CASSPRGTYEQYF	TGTGCCAGCAGCCCCCGGGGGACCTACGAGCAGTACTTC
TRBD1	TRBV19	.	TRBJ1-5	CASSIDRGVNQPQHF	TGTGCCAGTAGTATTGACAGGGGAGTGAATCAGCCCCAGCATTTT
.	TRBV19	.	TRBJ1-5	CASSIVDNQPQHF	TGTGCCAGTAGTATAGTAGATAATCAGCCCCAGCATTTT
.	TRBV14	.	TRBJ1-2	CASSQDLGARGYTF	TGTGCCAGCAGCCAAGACTTGGGGGCTCGTGGCTACACCTTC
TRBD2	TRBV4-1	.	TRBJ2-7	CASSLLIAGDSYEQYF	TGCGCCAGCAGCCTCCTTATAGCGGGGGACTCCTACGAGCAGTACTTC
.	TRBV29-1	.	TRBJ1-2	CSVEEQGWNYGYTF	TGCAGCGTTGAAGAACAGGGCTGGAACTATGGCTACACCTTC
TRBD1	TRBV10-3	.	TRBJ1-5	CAISEFSGQGALGGNQPQHF	TGTGCCATCAGTGAGTTCTCTGGACAGGGGGCCCTTGGAGGCAATCAGCCCCAGCATTTT
.	TRBV5-1	.	TRBJ1-1	CASSSDRDCEAFF	TGCGCCAGCAGCTCAGACCGGGATTGTGAAGCTTTCTTT
.	TRBV4-1	.	TRBJ2-3	CASSQDPPGVDTQYF	TGCGCCAGCAGCCAAGACCCCCCCGGGGTGGATACGCAGTATTTT
TRBD2	TRBV25-1	.	TRBJ2-7	CASALLAGDNEQYF	TGTGCCAGCGCACTACTAGCGGGAGATAACGAGCAGTACTTC
.	TRBV7-2	.	TRBJ1-5	CASSWRVKGNQPQHF	TGTGCCAGCAGCTGGAGGGTCAAGGGGAATCAGCCCCAGCATTTT
.	TRBV7-8	.	TRBJ2-7	CASSVSLSYEQYF	TGTGCCAGCAGCGTTTCCCTATCCTACGAGCAGTACTTC
TRBD1	TRBV5-5	.	TRBJ1-2	CASSLGSSPDRANYGYTF	TGTGCCAGCAGCTTGGGGTCGTCACCGGACAGGGCTAACTATGGCTACACCTTC
TRBD2	TRBV29-1	.	TRBJ2-3	CSVGGSVSSYTDTQYF	TGCAGCGTGGGAGGGTCAGTAAGCTCATACACAGATACGCAGTATTTT
.	TRBV18	few	TRBJ1-5	CASSTQGGQPQHF	TGTGCCAGCTCTACCCAGGGAGGCCAGCCCCAGCATTTT
.	TRBV11-2	.	TRBJ2-3	CASSFIGRGTDTQYF	TGTGCCAGCAGCTTCATTGGGCGGGGCACAGATACGCAGTATTTT
.	TRBV28	.	TRBJ1-4	CATFLRGRGEKLFF	TGTGCCACATTTCTCAGGGGAAGAGGAGAAAAACTGTTTTTT
TRBD2	TRBV4-1	.	TRBJ2-7	CASSLASGGYEQYF	TGCGCCAGCAGCCTGGCTAGCGGTGGCTACGAGCAGTACTTC
.	TRBV18	.	TRBJ1-6	CASSPDRPKGNSPLHF	TGTGCCAGCTCACCCGACAGGCCCAAAGGGAATTCACCCCTCCACTTT